This T cell receptor (beta chain) derives from a study of blood T cell repertoires in COVID-19. Study context: There were acute and convalescent COVID-19 samples, and they came from the United States, Italy and Spain.

Study members were between roughly 18 and 89 years old and lived in roughly 24 US regions. Self-reported history from a screening survey and questionnaire set each donor's cohort. Per the original data handling: Researchers report that nucleated cell counts were estimated from reference gene primer amplification. Only in-frame clones appear in the TCRdb table, and some are missing; sequencing was by immunoSEQ multiplex PCR. V, J and clone size derive from that table, while D and trimming were established from the DNA sequence. The sample has around 150,000 clones, approximately 84% seen once. Sequencing was done on a sample of PBMCs or T cells enriched from blood (not recorded which). The receptor comes from a woman aged 45 to 65 with acute COVID-19.

CDR3 sequence reads: CASSPSGVPVAAGKFF. The DNA of the CDR3 is TGCGCCAGCAGCCCTAGCGGGGTACCCGTGGCCGCTGGCAAGTTCTTC. V and J are TRBV5-1 and TRBJ2-1, with 9 bases that match TRBD2. CDR1 is SGHRS, CDR2 YFSETQ, per germline. V was clipped by 4 bases and J by 14 bases; unmatched bases: 19. This CDR3 is 16 amino acids long.